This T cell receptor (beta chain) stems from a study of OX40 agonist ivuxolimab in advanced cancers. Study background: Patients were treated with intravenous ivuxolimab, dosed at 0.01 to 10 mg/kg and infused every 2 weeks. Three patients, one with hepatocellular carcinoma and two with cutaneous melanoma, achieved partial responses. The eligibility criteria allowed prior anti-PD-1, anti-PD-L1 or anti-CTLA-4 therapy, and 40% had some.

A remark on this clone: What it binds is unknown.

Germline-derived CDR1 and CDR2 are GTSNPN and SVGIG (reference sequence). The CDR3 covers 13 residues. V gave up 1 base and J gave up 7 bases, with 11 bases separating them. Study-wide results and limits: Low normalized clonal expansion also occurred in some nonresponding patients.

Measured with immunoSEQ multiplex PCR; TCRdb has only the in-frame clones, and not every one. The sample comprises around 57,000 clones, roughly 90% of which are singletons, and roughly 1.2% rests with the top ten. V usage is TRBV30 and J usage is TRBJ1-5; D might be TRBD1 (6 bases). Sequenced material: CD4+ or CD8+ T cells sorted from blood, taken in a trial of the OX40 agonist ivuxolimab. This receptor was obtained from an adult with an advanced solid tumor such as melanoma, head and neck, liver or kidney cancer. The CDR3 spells CAWSAGVRQPQHF. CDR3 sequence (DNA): TGTGCCTGGAGTGCAGGGGTACGGCAGCCCCAGCATTTT.